Following are 23 T cell receptor beta chains from one sample sequenced in a study of blood T cells in healthy people across ages (dated by TCRdb to between 2014 and 2017). The library relied on 5' RACE. The sample was run on an Illumina HiSeq 2500. A second PCR of about 6 to 12 cycles was run with a J-beta primer mix and a sample-barcoded 5' primer. TCRdb took the public reads, trimmed them with fastp at Q25, ran MiXCR for clone calling and kept in-frame beta chains. Rows with a matching CDR3 protein are joined into one entry that keeps the most common DNA and genes. The sample yields roughly 1,300,000 distinct CDR3 sequences; approximately 59% were counted once. The biggest ten clones account for roughly 7% of the sample. Sequencing used blood. The receptors here all came from a man in his late teens or twenties in good health.

The CDR3 here is CASSQGVPWDEQYF. Here the CDR3 DNA reads TGTGCCAGCAGCCAAGGAGTACCTTGGGACGAGCAGTACTTC. The genes are TRBV14 and TRBJ2-7; the D is unclear. The V and J ends lost 1 base and 5 bases respectively, with 12 bases between them. Germline assignment: CDR1 SGHDN and CDR2 FVKESK. The length of the CDR3 is 14 residues.

This chain links TRBV2 with TRBJ1-1; TRBD1 aligns across 7 bases. The CDR3 is 15 amino acids. The trim removed 4 bases at V and 1 base at J, leaving 6 bases unmatched. Germline V gene data show CDR1 as SNHLY and CDR2 as FYNNEI. CDR3 protein: CASSGTGQQNTEAFF. The CDR3 nucleotides are TGTGCCAGCAGTGGAACGGGACAGCAGAACACTGAAGCTTTCTTT.

The chain joins TRBV29-1 to TRBJ2-1; D gene unclear. From germline, CDR1 is SQVTM and CDR2 ANQGSEA. The CDR3 has 12 residues. The V gene lost 6 bases and the J gene lost 0 bases, with 6 bases spanning the gap. Here the CDR3 reads CSVDISYNEQFF. The CDR3 bases are TGCAGCGTCGATATCTCCTACAATGAGCAGTTCTTC.

The chain recombines TRBV11-2 with TRBJ2-4; D is perhaps TRBD2 (6 bases). From germline, CDR1 is SGHAT and CDR2 FQNNGV. The CDR3 consists of 17 residues. Trimming shortened V by 3 bases and J by 0 bases, and 15 bases separated the two germline ends. In DNA form, the CDR3 reads TGTGCCAGCAGCTTGGGTGGGCAGGGACTAGCCAAAAACATTCAGTACTTC. It yields the protein CASSLGGQGLAKNIQYF.

The chain has TRBV6-5 and TRBJ2-3; 15 bases align to TRBD2. J gave up 4 bases and V 0 bases, and 2 bases lay outside the gene matches. The germline V gene encodes CDR1 MNHEY and CDR2 SVGAGI. The CDR3 length is 17 residues. CDR3 nucleotides: TGTGCCAGCAGTTACTCCGGGACTAGCGGGAGGTCAGATACGCAGTATTTT. Its translation: CASSYSGTSGRSDTQYF.

V gene TRBV29-1 combines with J gene TRBJ2-5; D gene ambiguous. The CDR3 is 12 residues long. V was pared by 4 bases and J by 5 bases, with 11 bases between. Germline V gives CDR1 SQVTM, CDR2 ANQGSEA. CDR3 protein: CSVVHGEETQYF. The CDR3 DNA follows: TGCAGCGTTGTTCATGGTGAGGAGACCCAGTACTTC.

This chain links TRBV15 with TRBJ2-3; D may be TRBD1 or TRBD2 (5 bases each). Germline V gives CDR1 LNHNV, CDR2 YYDKDF (reference sequence). The CDR3 totals 16 residues. The ends were cut back, 5 bases at V and 2 bases at J, with 17 bases in the middle. DNA for the CDR3: TGTGCCACCAGCGGGACGTCCCGGATGGTCACAGATACGCAGTATTTT. Residues: CATSGTSRMVTDTQYF.

The gene calls are TRBV7-8 and TRBJ2-2, with TRBD2 identical over 9 bases. Germline V gene lookup returns CDR1 SGHVS and CDR2 FQNEAQ. The junction had 4 bases not matched to a gene; V was cut back by 5 bases and J by 0 bases. The CDR3 length is 16 residues. The CDR3 is CASSATSGPNTGELFF. The CDR3, as DNA: TGTGCCAGCAGCGCCACTAGCGGGCCGAACACCGGGGAGCTGTTTTTT.

This clonotype was found once. The chain recombines TRBV29-1 with TRBJ1-2; 7 bases are shared with TRBD1. The CDR3 spans 14 residues. The junction had 13 bases not matched to a gene; V was cut back by 4 bases and J by 8 bases. CDR1 SQVTM and CDR2 ANQGSEA come from the germline V gene. CDR3 nucleotide sequence: TGCAGCGTTGTGCAAACAGGGGCCGACGAGGGCTACACCTTC. Translated: CSVVQTGADEGYTF.

This clonotype has a handful of counts. This rearrangement joins TRBV27 to TRBJ2-7, with TRBD1 matching 10 bases. Germline assignment: CDR1 MNHEY and CDR2 SMNVEV (reference sequence). The CDR3 loop spans 15 amino acids. V was clipped by 1 base and J by 0 bases; unmatched bases: 0. The CDR3 region is CASSLWTGGSYEQYF. In DNA, the CDR3 is TGTGCCAGCAGTTTATGGACAGGGGGCTCCTACGAGCAGTACTTC.

V usage is TRBV6-5 and J usage is TRBJ2-7; 10 bases match TRBD2. The J call may be wrong; the DNA end is better matched by TRBJ2-5. The CDR3 spans 16 residues. Germline CDR1 MNHEY, CDR2 SVGAGI. Written as DNA, the CDR3 is TGTGCCAGCAGTTACACTAGCGGGACCTCACAAGAGACCCAGTACTTC. It specifies CASSYTSGTSQETQYF.

This clonotype was seen a handful of times. The chain combines TRBV29-1 with TRBJ2-7; no definite D call. The V end was cut by 1 base, the J end by 3 bases, with 19 bases between. Germline CDR1 SQVTM, CDR2 ANQGSEA. The CDR3 consists of 16 residues. As DNA, the CDR3 is TGCAGCGTTGAAGTTCTTCGATTAGCCGGAGACTACGAGCAGTACTTC. It codes for CSVEVLRLAGDYEQYF.

The CDR3 sequence: CASNNGRWTMNTEAFF. In DNA form, the CDR3 reads TGTGCCAGCAACAACGGGAGATGGACCATGAACACTGAAGCTTTCTTT. This chain uses TRBV6-5 with TRBJ1-1; no clear D. The CDR3 is 16 residues long. Trimming took 7 bases from V and 0 from J, leaving 18 bases between them. Germline assignment: CDR1 MNHEY and CDR2 SVGAGI.

The CDR3 sequence is CSAREGTSGINEQYF. Written as DNA, the CDR3 is TGCAGTGCTAGAGAAGGGACTAGCGGGATCAACGAGCAGTACTTC. This sequence joins TRBV20-1 and TRBJ2-5, with TRBD2 matching 13 bases. The tail of the sequence fits TRBJ2-7 better, so the J call may be wrong. Germline CDR1 and CDR2: DFQATT and SNEGSKA (reference sequence). This CDR3 contains 15 residues.

This chain uses TRBV6-1 with TRBJ1-1, with D uncertain. Looked up from germline, CDR1 is MNHNS and CDR2 is SASEGT. The CDR3 contains 18 residues. This chain's CDR3 is CASRSPDRLEMMNTEAFF. CDR3 DNA: TGTGCTTCGAGAAGCCCCGATCGGCTGGAGATGATGAACACTGAAGCTTTCTTT.

This chain joins TRBV4-2 and TRBJ1-2; 7 bases map to TRBD1. V lost 3 bases, J lost 0 bases, and 7 bases stayed unmatched. The CDR3 sequence is 16 residues long. CDR1 and CDR2 from the germline V gene are LGHNA and YNFKEQ. CDR3 sequence reads: CASSHLDRDTNYGYTF. CDR3 nucleotides: TGTGCCAGCAGCCACTTAGACAGGGACACTAACTATGGCTACACCTTC.

There are many counts of this clonotype. The CDR3 sequence: CSAEPSFGDDYGYTF. In nucleotides, the CDR3 is TGCAGTGCTGAGCCGAGTTTTGGGGACGACTATGGCTACACCTTC. The V call is TRBV20-1, the J call TRBJ1-2, with D tentatively TRBD1 (5 bases). CDR1 is DFQATT and CDR2 is SNEGSKA in the germline V gene (reference sequence). Between the trimmed V and J ends, which lost 5 bases and 3 bases, there was a span of 19 bases. CDR3 length equals 15 residues.

V gene TRBV6-5 combines with J gene TRBJ1-2; TRBD1 is a possible D gene (5 bases). The CDR3 covers 15 residues. V shed 8 bases and J shed 3 bases, with 19 bases lying between them. CDR1 MNHEY and CDR2 SVGAGI come from the germline V gene. The CDR3: CASWGGGLLDYGYTF. CDR3 DNA sequence: TGTGCCAGCTGGGGTGGGGGTCTCCTAGACTATGGCTACACCTTC.

The chain joins TRBV12-3 or TRBV12-4 to TRBJ2-5, with a tentative D call TRBD1 (6 bases). Near its end, the DNA agrees better with TRBJ2-7, so the J call may be wrong. CDR3 length: 15 amino acids. The CDR3 nucleotides are TGTGCCAGCAGTTCGCCCCGGGACAACCAAGACGAGCAGTACTTC. Translation gives CASSSPRDNQDEQYF.

This clonotype was seen many times. J is TRBJ2-5 and V is TRBV20-1; 13 bases align to TRBD2. Trimming took 6 bases from V and 4 from J; bases not matched to a gene: 2. Per germline, CDR1 DFQATT and CDR2 SNEGSKA (reference sequence). The CDR3 runs 13 residues. The CDR3 sequence: CSARTSGRETQYF. The CDR3 DNA follows: TGCAGTGCCCGGACTAGCGGGAGAGAGACCCAGTACTTC.

On this clonotype itself: One junction end does not reproduce the germline sequence, and a read error may be involved. The chain couples TRBV28 to TRBJ2-5, with 8 bases matching TRBD2. In germline, CDR1 is MDHEN, CDR2 SYDVKM. CDR3 length: 17 amino acids. CDR3 nucleotides: TGTGCCAGCAGTTTGTATCAAAGGGGACTAGTGGAAGAGGCCCAGTACTTC. Its translation: CASSLYQRGLVEEAQYF.

The J gene is TRBJ2-7, the V gene TRBV4-1; 9 bases fit TRBD1. This CDR3 region has 14 residues. J was trimmed by 2 bases and V by 3 bases; bases with no gene match: 2. CDR1 is MGHRA, CDR2 YSYEKL, per germline. The CDR3 reads CASSQYRGPYEQYF. The CDR3 coding sequence is TGCGCCAGCAGCCAGTACAGGGGGCCCTACGAGCAGTACTTC.

The chain carries TRBV15 and TRBJ2-7; 8 bases match TRBD2. Judging by the DNA end, TRBJ2-5 fits better; the J call may be wrong. CDR3 length: 13 amino acids. Germline CDR1 LNHNV, CDR2 YYDKDF (reference sequence). The CDR3 bases are TGTGCCACCAGCCGGACTAGCTGGGAGACCCAGTACTTC. Protein: CATSRTSWETQYF.